This entry is about one T cell receptor (beta chain). Its antigen is not identified. This record belongs to a study of T cells in Graves' hyperthyroidism and ophthalmopathy. Whole-study results and caveats: Among thyroid clonotypes expanded above 0.001, most also appeared in blood.

RNA transcripts served as the template for amplifying TCR beta CDR3 regions. HTBI primers drove first-round RT-PCR of the TCR CDR3. From the multiplex PCR reads, TCRdb called clonotypes with MiXCR, one entry per CDR3 protein. This table has approximately 700,000 distinct CDR3 sequences, approximately 42% appearing once. Germline V gene data show CDR1 as DFQATT and CDR2 as SNEGSKA (reference sequence). The V end lost 3 bases, the J end lost 5 bases, and 13 bases lay between the germline ends. The CDR3 covers 14 residues. The gene calls are TRBV20-1 and TRBJ2-2, with D tentatively TRBD1 (7 bases). Specimen: peripheral blood or thyroid tissue (not recorded which). The TCR comes from an adult man with Graves' disease, either hyperthyroidism or ophthalmopathy (not recorded which). CDR3 loop: CSARPAGGTGELFF. The DNA of the CDR3 is TGCAGTGCTAGGCCGGCAGGGGGGACCGGGGAGCTGTTTTTT.